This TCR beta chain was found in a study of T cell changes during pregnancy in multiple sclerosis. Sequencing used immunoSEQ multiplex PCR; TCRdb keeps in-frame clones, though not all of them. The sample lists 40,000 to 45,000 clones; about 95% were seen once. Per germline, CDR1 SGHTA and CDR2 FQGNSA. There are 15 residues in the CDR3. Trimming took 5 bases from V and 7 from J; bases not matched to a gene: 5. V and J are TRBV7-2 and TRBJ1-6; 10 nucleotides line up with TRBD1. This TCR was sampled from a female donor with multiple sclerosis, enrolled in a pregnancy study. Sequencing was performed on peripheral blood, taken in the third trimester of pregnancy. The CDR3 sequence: CASSPGQGDNSPLHF. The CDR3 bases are TGTGCCAGCAGCCCCGGACAGGGGGACAATTCACCCCTCCACTTT.